This T cell receptor beta chain was recorded in a study of T cells in Graves' hyperthyroidism and ophthalmopathy. Researchers took RNA transcripts and amplified the TCR beta CDR3 regions from them. Researchers ran a first-round RT-PCR on the TCR CDR3 using the HTBI primer set. A single record per CDR3 protein comes from TCRdb applying MiXCR to the multiplex PCR reads. The repertoire has 560,000 or so distinct CDR3 sequences, around 45% of them found once; the top ten carry approximately 8.2%. Hyperthyroidism patients were newly diagnosed, had disease duration under 2 months, and were aged 18 to 65 years. This clonotype occurred a few times. The TCR sequence derives from a woman aged 18-35 years with Graves' hyperthyroidism. The specimen sequenced was peripheral blood or thyroid tissue (not recorded which).

CDR3 sequence (DNA): TGCAGTGCTGGGACAGGGGCCTACGAGCAGTACTTC. Translating gives CSAGTGAYEQYF. The chain couples TRBV29-1 to TRBJ2-7; TRBD1 aligns across 10 bases. This CDR3 has 12 residues. Germline V gives CDR1 SQVTM, CDR2 ANQGSEA.